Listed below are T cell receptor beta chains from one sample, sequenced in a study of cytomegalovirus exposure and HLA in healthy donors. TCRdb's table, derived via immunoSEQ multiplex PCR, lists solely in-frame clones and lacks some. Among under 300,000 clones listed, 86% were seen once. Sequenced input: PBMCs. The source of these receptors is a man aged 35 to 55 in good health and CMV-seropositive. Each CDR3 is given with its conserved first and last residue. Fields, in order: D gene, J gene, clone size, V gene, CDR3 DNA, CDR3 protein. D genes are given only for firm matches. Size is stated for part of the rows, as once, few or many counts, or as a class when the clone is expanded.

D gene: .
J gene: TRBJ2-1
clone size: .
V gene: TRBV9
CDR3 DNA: TGTGCCAGCAGCCCAAAGACTTTCTCACTTGCCTACAATGAGCAGTTCTTC
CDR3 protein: CASSPKTFSLAYNEQFF

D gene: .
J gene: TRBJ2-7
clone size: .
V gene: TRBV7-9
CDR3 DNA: TGTGCCAGCAGCTTAACAGGGCCATCCTACGAGCAGTACTTC
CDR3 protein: CASSLTGPSYEQYF

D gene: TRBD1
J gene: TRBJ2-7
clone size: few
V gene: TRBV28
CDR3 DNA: TGTGCCAGCAGTTTACCGTTGGGACAGGGGCTCTACGAGCAGTACTTC
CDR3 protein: CASSLPLGQGLYEQYF

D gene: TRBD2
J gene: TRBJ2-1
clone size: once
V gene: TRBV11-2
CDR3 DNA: TGTGCCAGCAGCTCACCCAGCGGGAGCTCCTACAATGAGCAGTTCTTC
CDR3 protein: CASSSPSGSSYNEQFF

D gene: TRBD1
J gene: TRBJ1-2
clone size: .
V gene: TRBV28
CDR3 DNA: TGTGCCAGCAGTCCGGAGGACAGGCCCAGCTATGGCTACACCTTC
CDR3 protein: CASSPEDRPSYGYTF

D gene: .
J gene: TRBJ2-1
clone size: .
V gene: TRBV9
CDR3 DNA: TGTGCCAGCAGCGTAGATTGGAGCTCCTACAATGAGCAGTTCTTC
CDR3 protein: CASSVDWSSYNEQFF

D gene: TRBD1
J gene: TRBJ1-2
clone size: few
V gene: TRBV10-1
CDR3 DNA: TGCGCCAGCAGTGAAAAGGACAGGGGGGTTGGCTACACCTTC
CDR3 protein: CASSEKDRGVGYTF

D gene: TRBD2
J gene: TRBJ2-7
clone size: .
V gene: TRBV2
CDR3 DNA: TGTGCCAGCACCGGGACTAGCGTCTCCTACGAGCAGTACTTC
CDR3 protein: CASTGTSVSYEQYF

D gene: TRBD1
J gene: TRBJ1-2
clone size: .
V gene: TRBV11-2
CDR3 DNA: TGTGCCAGCAGCTCACCGGGACAGTTCTATGGCTACACCTTC
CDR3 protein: CASSSPGQFYGYTF

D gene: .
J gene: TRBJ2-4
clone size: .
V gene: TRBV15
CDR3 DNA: TGTGCCACCACCCCACAGAGCGCCAAAAACATTCAGTACTTC
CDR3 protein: CATTPQSAKNIQYF

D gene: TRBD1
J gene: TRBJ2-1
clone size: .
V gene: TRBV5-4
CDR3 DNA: TGTGCCAGCAGCTACGGACAGGGGACCTACAATGAGCAGTTCTTC
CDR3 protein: CASSYGQGTYNEQFF

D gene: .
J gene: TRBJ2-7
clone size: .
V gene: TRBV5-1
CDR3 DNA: TGCGCCAGCAGCGATCCAGGTGACCCCTACGAGCAGTACTTC
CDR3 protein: CASSDPGDPYEQYF

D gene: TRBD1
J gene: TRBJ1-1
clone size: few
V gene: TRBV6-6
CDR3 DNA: TGTGCCAGCAAGGACAGGGGGCACGGAGCTGAAGCTTTCTTT
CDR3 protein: CASKDRGHGAEAFF

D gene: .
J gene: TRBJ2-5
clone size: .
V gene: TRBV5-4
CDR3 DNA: TGTGCCAGCAGCCCCCGCGTCCAAGAGACCCAGTACTTC
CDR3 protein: CASSPRVQETQYF

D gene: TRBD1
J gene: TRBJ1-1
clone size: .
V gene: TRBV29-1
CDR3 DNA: TGCAGCGTTGAAGGAGGGGACAGTTTGAACACTGAAGCTTTCTTT
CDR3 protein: CSVEGGDSLNTEAFF

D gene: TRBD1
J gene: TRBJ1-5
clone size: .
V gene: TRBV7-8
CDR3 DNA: TGTGCCAGCAGCTTGGACGTCCTGGGCAGGGGGGATCAGCCCCAGCATTTT
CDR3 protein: CASSLDVLGRGDQPQHF

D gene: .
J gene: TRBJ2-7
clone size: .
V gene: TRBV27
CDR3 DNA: TGTGCCAGCAGTTTTCGCCCCGGGGTCTACGAGCAGTACTTC
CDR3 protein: CASSFRPGVYEQYF

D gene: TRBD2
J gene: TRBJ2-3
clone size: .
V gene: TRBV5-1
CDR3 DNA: TGCGCCAGCAGCTCCTTTGGACTAGCGGAGGCCCCGGATACGCAGTATTTT
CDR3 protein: CASSSFGLAEAPDTQYF

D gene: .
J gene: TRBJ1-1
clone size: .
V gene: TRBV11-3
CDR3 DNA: TGTGCCAGCAGCCCCGGCGGGGGGTCTGAAGCTTTCTTT
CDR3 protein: CASSPGGGSEAFF

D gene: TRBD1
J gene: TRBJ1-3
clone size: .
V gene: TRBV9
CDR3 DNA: TGTGCCAGCAGCGAGGGACAGGAAGGAGGAAACACCATATATTTT
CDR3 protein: CASSEGQEGGNTIYF

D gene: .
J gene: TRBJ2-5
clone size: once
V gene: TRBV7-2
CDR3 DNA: TGTGCCAGCAGCTTAGAAGGTGGGGCCTTGGAGACCCAGTACTTC
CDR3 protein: CASSLEGGALETQYF

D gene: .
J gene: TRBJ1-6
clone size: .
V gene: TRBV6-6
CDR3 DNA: TGTGCCAGCAGTTACTCGATGGGGCGCCGGAATTCACCCCTCCACTTT
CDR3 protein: CASSYSMGRRNSPLHF

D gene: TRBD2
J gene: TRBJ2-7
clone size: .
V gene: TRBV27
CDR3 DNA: TGTGCCAGCAGTTTAGGAGTAGCGGGAGTCTACGAGCAGTACTTC
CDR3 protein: CASSLGVAGVYEQYF

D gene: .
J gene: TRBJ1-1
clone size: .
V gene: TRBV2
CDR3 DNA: TGTGCCAGCACCCAAGAGTCGGTGAACACTGAAGCTTTCTTT
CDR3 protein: CASTQESVNTEAFF

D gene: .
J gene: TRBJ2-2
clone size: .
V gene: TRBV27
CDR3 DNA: TGTGCCAGCAGTTCTAGACAGTTGTCAAGGGCCGGGGAGCTGTTTTTT
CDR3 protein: CASSSRQLSRAGELFF

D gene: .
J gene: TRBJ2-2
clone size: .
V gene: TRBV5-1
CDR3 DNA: TGCGCCAGCAGCTTGGATCCGGGGTCGGGCGGGGAGCTGTTTTTT
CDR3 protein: CASSLDPGSGGELFF

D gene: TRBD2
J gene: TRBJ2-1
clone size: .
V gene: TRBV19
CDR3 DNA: TGTGCCAGTCGCCTCTCACCGGGACTAGCGGGAGTTTACAATGAGCAGTTCTTC
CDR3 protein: CASRLSPGLAGVYNEQFF

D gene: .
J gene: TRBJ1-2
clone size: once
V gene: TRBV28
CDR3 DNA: TGTGCCAGCAGGGCCTCAGGTTTTGGCTACACCTTC
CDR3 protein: CASRASGFGYTF

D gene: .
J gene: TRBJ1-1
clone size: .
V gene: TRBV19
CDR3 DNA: TGTGCCAGTAGCTATCGCAGGGCCGGAGGGACTGAAGCTTTCTTT
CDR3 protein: CASSYRRAGGTEAFF

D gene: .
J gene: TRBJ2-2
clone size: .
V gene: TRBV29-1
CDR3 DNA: TGCAGCGTTGAAGGGACGCGGGTCGGGGAGCTGTTTTTT
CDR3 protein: CSVEGTRVGELFF

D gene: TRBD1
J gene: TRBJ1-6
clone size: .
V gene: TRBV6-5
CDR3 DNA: TGTGCCAGCAGTTACTCTGGGGACAGGGGGACACCCCTCCACTTT
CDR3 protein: CASSYSGDRGTPLHF

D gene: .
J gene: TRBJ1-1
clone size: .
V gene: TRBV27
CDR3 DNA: TGTGCCAGCAGTTTGGCAGGTCTGAACACTGAAGCTTTCTTT
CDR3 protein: CASSLAGLNTEAFF